This T cell receptor (beta chain) derives from a study of blood T cells in healthy people across ages. The length of the CDR3 is 14 residues. Trimming pared 5 bases from V and 7 bases from J, leaving 20 bases between. Per germline, CDR1 DFQATT and CDR2 SNEGSKA (reference sequence). Primers used in a second PCR of roughly 6 to 12 cycles were a sample-barcoded 5' primer and a J-beta primer mix. TCRdb re-derived calls from the 5' RACE reads in MiXCR, one entry per CDR3 protein. The data contain about 560,000 distinct CDR3 sequences, about a quarter of them singletons. Extraction yielded at least 5.5 micrograms of total RNA per sample. This sample also appeared in a second study, on T cells of mothers and their children. That study adds: With the M1S primer of the second PCR, sample barcodes and 2-4 random nucleotides were added. Per child, around 3 million TCR beta CDR3 reads were obtained, against over 8 million per mother.

The sequence was collected from a boy aged 2 to 10 in good health. The rearrangement uses TRBV20-1 and TRBJ2-5; D possibly matches TRBD1 or TRBD2 (5 bases each). Sequenced: blood. The CDR3 DNA reads TGCAGTGCTTACCAAACCAGGGAGTCCGTGACCCAGTACTTC. Amino acid sequence: CSAYQTRESVTQYF.